A single sample is the source of the 6 T cell receptor beta chains below, sequenced in a study of OX40 agonist ivuxolimab in advanced cancers. The protocol was immunoSEQ multiplex PCR, while the TCRdb copy is restricted to in-frame clones and leaves out a portion. The sample has about 51,000 clones, roughly 90% seen once. Specimen: CD4+ or CD8+ T cells sorted from blood, collected in a trial of the OX40 agonist ivuxolimab. The receptors originated from an adult with an advanced solid tumor such as melanoma, head and neck, liver or kidney cancer.

The chain links TRBV6-6 to TRBJ1-2; D possibly corresponds to TRBD1 (6 bases). This CDR3 region has 11 residues. Deletions cut 5 bases from V and 9 bases from J, with 10 bases between. Germline V gives CDR1 MNHNY, CDR2 SVGAGI (reference sequence). This chain's CDR3 is CASSRDNRYTF. CDR3 bases: TGTGCCAGCAGTCGGGACAATCGCTACACCTTC.

The J gene is TRBJ1-1, the V gene TRBV30, with D maybe TRBD1 (5 bases). Germline loops: CDR1 GTSNPN, CDR2 SVGIG (reference sequence). Trimming cost V 2 bases and J 3 bases, with 10 bases left between them. CDR3 length equals 13 residues. CDR3 sequence: CAWSYDSHTEAFF. The DNA of the CDR3 is TGTGCCTGGAGTTACGACAGTCACACTGAAGCTTTCTTT.

The chain couples TRBV11-1 to TRBJ1-5, with D possibly TRBD1 on 5 matching bases. V lost 2 bases, J lost 4 bases, and 6 bases lay in between. This CDR3 has 13 residues. CDR1 SGHAT and CDR2 FQDESV come from the germline V gene (reference sequence). The DNA of the CDR3 is TGTGCCAGCAGCTTAAACAGGAATCAGCCCCAGCATTTT. Translation: CASSLNRNQPQHF. The whole variable domain, filled in from reference TRBV11-1 and TRBJ1-5, reads EAEVAQSPRYKITEKSQAVAFWCDPISGHATLYWYRQILGQGPELLVQFQDESVVDDSQLPKDRFSAERLKGVDSTLKIQPAELGDSAMYLCASSLNRNQPQHFGDGTRLSIL.

The gene calls are TRBV5-8 and TRBJ1-6, with D unclear. The germline V and J ends were trimmed by 9 bases and 7 bases, with 14 bases remaining between them. The CDR3 runs 13 residues. Germline V gene sequence: CDR1 SGHTS, CDR2 YDEGEE. This chain's CDR3 is CATSRGANSPLHF. CDR3 nucleotide sequence: TGTGCCACCTCACGAGGAGCGAATTCACCCCTCCACTTT. The whole variable domain, remainder taken from reference TRBV5-8 and TRBJ1-6, is EAGVTQSPTHLIKTRGQQATLRCSPISGHTSVYWYQQALGLGLQFLLWYDEGEERNRGNFPPRFSGRQFPNYSSELNVNALELEDSALYLCATSRGANSPLHFGNGTRLTVT.

The rearrangement uses TRBV6-5 and TRBJ2-7; possibly TRBD1 or TRBD2 for D (6 bases each). V lost 4 bases and J lost 7, with 14 bases in between. The CDR3 has 13 residues. Germline V lookup: CDR1 MNHEY, CDR2 SVGAGI. This CDR3 is CASSLGGPGEQYF. The CDR3, as DNA: TGTGCCAGCAGTTTGGGGGGCCCCGGGGAGCAGTACTTC.

This clone was seen only once. V usage is TRBV6-5 and J usage is TRBJ1-1, with TRBD1 matching over 7 bases. Germline values: CDR1 MNHEY, CDR2 SVGAGI. V lost 0 bases to trimming and J lost 4 bases; unmatched junction nucleotides: 8. This CDR3 has 16 amino acids. The CDR3 nucleotides read TGTGCCAGCAGTTACTCGATTTCGGCAGGGGGCACTGAAGCTTTCTTT. This sequence encodes CASSYSISAGGTEAFF.